A single sample gave rise to the 26 T cell receptor beta chains below, sequenced in a study of T cell changes during pregnancy in multiple sclerosis. Sequenced by immunoSEQ multiplex PCR; TCRdb stores in-frame clones only, minus some. The profile shows approximately 60,000 clones, around 92% of them singletons. Sequenced here: peripheral blood, sampled in the first trimester of pregnancy. The receptors derive from a female donor with multiple sclerosis, enrolled in a pregnancy study.

The CDR3 region has the DNA TGTGCCAGCAGCAATAACCGCCTTGGACAGGGTGGGGGCTACACCTTC. Its protein is CASSNNRLGQGGGYTF. This chain connects TRBV21-1 to TRBJ1-2; the table assigns TRBD1, which was not confirmed against the DNA. TRBV21-1 is annotated as a pseudogene. The CDR3 has 16 residues.

The genes are TRBV28 and TRBJ1-3, with D tentatively TRBD1 (6 bases). This CDR3 spans 15 amino acids. Trimming removed 7 bases at V and 0 bases at J, with 13 bases between. Germline CDR1 reads MDHEN; CDR2 reads SYDVKM. The CDR3 sequence: CASTPGVHSGNTIYF. The CDR3 DNA sequence: TGTGCCAGCACCCCAGGGGTCCACTCTGGAAACACCATATATTTT.

The chain uses TRBV2 and TRBJ2-3; 8 bases line up with TRBD2. This CDR3 spans 16 amino acids. Germline values: CDR1 SNHLY, CDR2 FYNNEI. Germline trimming cut 6 bases from V and 2 bases from J; bases unmatched to any gene: 10. The CDR3 DNA reads as TGTGCCAGCAGGAAACCGGGACTAGTATCCACAGATACGCAGTATTTT. Translated, it gives CASRKPGLVSTDTQYF.

Only one count was recorded for this clone. This chain links TRBV4-3 with TRBJ2-5, with 7 bases matching TRBD1. Germline CDR1 is LGHNA and CDR2 is YSLEER. The CDR3 contains 15 residues. With 1 base clipped from V and 2 bases from J, the junction kept 4 bases outside the gene matches. The CDR3 sequence is CASSQGSGGQETQYF. The CDR3 bases are TGCGCCAGCAGCCAAGGCTCAGGGGGACAAGAGACCCAGTACTTC.

The V call is TRBV11-2, the J call TRBJ1-1; D not resolved. This CDR3 has 15 residues. CDR1 and CDR2 (germline): SGHAT, FQNNGV. V gave up 6 bases and J gave up 5 bases, with 19 bases separating them. CDR3 in DNA: TGTGCCAGCAGTTTTGAGGGCCAGCGCGGGACTGAAGCTTTCTTT. Its translation is CASSFEGQRGTEAFF.

The chain uses TRBV6-6 and TRBJ2-5; 7 bases align to TRBD1. Germline V CDR1 and CDR2: MNHNY, SVGAGI (reference sequence). V lost 5 bases to trimming and J lost 4 bases; unmatched junction nucleotides: 7. The CDR3 sequence is 14 residues long. CDR3 sequence: CASSQTGSLETQYF. DNA of the CDR3: TGTGCCAGCAGTCAGACAGGGTCCTTAGAGACCCAGTACTTC.

This clone has only one observation. This chain uses TRBV6-5 with TRBJ2-3; TRBD2 agrees at 10 bases. Trimming at V came to 4 bases and at J to 5 bases, leaving 9 bases not matched to a gene. CDR1 is MNHEY, CDR2 SVGAGI, per germline. The CDR3 extends over 16 amino acids. CDR3: CASSSNLAGVRDTQYF. In nucleotides, the CDR3 is TGTGCCAGCAGTTCAAACCTAGCGGGAGTTAGAGATACGCAGTATTTT.

This clone has only a few counts. This rearrangement joins TRBV28 to TRBJ1-5; possibly TRBD1 for D (6 bases). The CDR3 covers 13 residues. V dropped 6 bases and J dropped 7 bases, with 13 bases sitting between them. Germline values: CDR1 MDHEN, CDR2 SYDVKM. CDR3 residues: CASSPIQGQPQHF. CDR3 DNA sequence: TGTGCCAGCAGCCCCATACAGGGCCAGCCCCAGCATTTT.

V gene TRBV27 combines with J gene TRBJ2-5, with 12 positions matching TRBD2. The V gene's germline CDR1 is MNHEY and CDR2 SMNVEV (reference sequence). The ends lost 5 bases at V and 4 bases at J; junction bases unmatched: 2. This CDR3 contains 14 residues. CDR3 region: CASSVTSGRETQYF. CDR3 bases: TGTGCCAGCAGTGTGACTAGCGGGAGAGAGACCCAGTACTTC.

The gene calls are TRBV28 and TRBJ2-1; 8 nucleotides match TRBD2. CDR3 length: 19 residues. From germline, CDR1 is MDHEN and CDR2 SYDVKM. Germline trimming cut 2 bases from V and 3 bases from J; bases unmatched to any gene: 15. CDR3 in amino acids: CASSLPDPGLVSFYNEQFF. The CDR3, as DNA: TGTGCCAGCAGTTTACCTGATCCGGGACTAGTAAGTTTCTACAATGAGCAGTTCTTC. The full variable domain, completed using reference TRBV28 and TRBJ2-1, is DVKVTQSSRYLVKRTGEKVFLECVQDMDHENMFWYRQDPGLGLRLIYFSYDVKMKEKGDIPEGYSVSREKKERFSLILESASTNQTSMYLCASSLPDPGLVSFYNEQFFGPGTRLTVL.

This clone appeared a single time. V and J are TRBV7-2 and TRBJ2-1, with 14 positions matching TRBD2. V dropped 4 bases and J dropped 7; count of bases not matched to a gene: 15. Germline V lookup: CDR1 SGHTA, CDR2 FQGNSA. This CDR3 has 19 amino acids. The CDR3 DNA reads as TGTGCCAGCAGCTCACTAAACCGACTAGCGGGAGGGTACCTAAATGAGCAGTTCTTC. Protein: CASSSLNRLAGGYLNEQFF.

The chain is built from TRBV11-2 and TRBJ2-5, with D maybe TRBD1 (7 bases). This CDR3 has 15 amino acids. With 4 bases removed from V and 7 bases from J, the gap between germline ends came to 19 bases. The germline V gene encodes CDR1 SGHAT and CDR2 FQNNGV. In nucleotides, the CDR3 is TGTGCCAGCAGCTCCCCGGCAGGGGGGCGGGGGACCCAGTACTTC. The encoded protein is CASSSPAGGRGTQYF.

The chain links TRBV5-6 to TRBJ2-2; 7 bases align to TRBD1. This CDR3 spans 16 amino acids. Germline-derived CDR1 and CDR2 are SGHDT and YYEEEE. The trim removed 1 base at V and 1 base at J, leaving 4 bases unmatched. CDR3 sequence: CASSLPGQRNTGELFF. CDR3 coding DNA: TGTGCCAGCAGCTTGCCGGGACAGAGGAACACCGGGGAGCTGTTTTTT. Variable domain in full (rest from reference TRBV5-6 and TRBJ2-2): DAGVTQSPTHLIKTRGQQVTLRCSPKSGHDTVSWYQQALGQGPQFIFQYYEEEERQRGNFPDRFSGHQFPNYSSELNVNALLLGDSALYLCASSLPGQRNTGELFFGEGSRLTVL.

V and J are TRBV6-1 and TRBJ1-1; possible D gene TRBD1, 5 bases. The CDR3 extends over 13 amino acids. Germline-derived CDR1 and CDR2 are MNHNS and SASEGT. The V and J ends lost 5 bases and 0 bases respectively, with 7 bases between them. CDR3 protein: CASSSTVNTEAFF. The CDR3 DNA follows: TGTGCCAGCAGTTCGACAGTGAACACTGAAGCTTTCTTT.

The gene calls are TRBV30 and TRBJ1-3; D might be TRBD1 (5 bases). The CDR3 loop spans 14 amino acids. Trimming left V 0 bases short and J 1 base short, with 7 bases between. Germline V lookup: CDR1 GTSNPN, CDR2 SVGIG (reference sequence). In nucleotides, the CDR3 is TGTGCCTGGAGTGTCGGGGGTTCTGGAAACACCATATATTTT. It encodes CAWSVGGSGNTIYF.

This clone was seen a single time. This sequence joins TRBV15 and TRBJ2-1; 12 bases align to TRBD2. Unmatched junction bases numbered 4, after V lost 5 bases and J lost 2 bases. The CDR3 has 16 residues. From germline, CDR1 is LNHNV and CDR2 YYDKDF (reference sequence). The CDR3 loop is CATSRRLAGAYNEQFF. DNA of the CDR3: TGTGCCACCAGCCGGCGACTAGCGGGAGCCTACAATGAGCAGTTCTTC.

The V and J genes are TRBV11-1 and TRBJ2-2, with 7 bases identical to TRBD1. The CDR3 contains 17 residues. V was clipped by 6 bases and J by 0 bases; unmatched bases: 10. Germline V lookup: CDR1 SGHAT, CDR2 FQDESV (reference sequence). CDR3 loop: CASRRRAGTANTGELFF. As DNA, the CDR3 is TGTGCCAGCAGGCGCAGAGCCGGGACAGCGAACACCGGGGAGCTGTTTTTT.

The chain carries TRBV4-2 and TRBJ2-3; 7 nucleotides agree with TRBD2. CDR1 is LGHNA, CDR2 YNFKEQ, per germline. The CDR3 consists of 16 residues. V gave up 1 base and J gave up 0 bases; unmatched junction bases: 4. In DNA form, the CDR3 reads TGTGCCAGCAGCCAAGGGGGTAGCGGGAGCACAGATACGCAGTATTTT. This codes for CASSQGGSGSTDTQYF.

This sequence joins TRBV28 and TRBJ2-3; no reliable D call. Germline loops: CDR1 MDHEN, CDR2 SYDVKM. The CDR3 extends over 13 amino acids. With 4 bases removed from V and 7 bases from J, the gap between germline ends came to 12 bases. The CDR3, as DNA: TGTGCCAGCAGTTCGGAGTGGCCAAATACGCAGTATTTT. Translated: CASSSEWPNTQYF.

The chain carries TRBV28 and TRBJ2-1; 11 bases fit TRBD2. There are 16 residues in the CDR3. V shed 4 bases and J 3 bases; nucleotides not matched to a gene: 5. Germline assignment: CDR1 MDHEN and CDR2 SYDVKM. CDR3 amino acids: CASSSSGTSGYNEQFF. The CDR3 DNA reads TGTGCCAGCAGTTCTTCCGGGACTAGCGGCTACAATGAGCAGTTCTTC. Full variable domain (remainder filled in from reference TRBV28 and TRBJ2-1): DVKVTQSSRYLVKRTGEKVFLECVQDMDHENMFWYRQDPGLGLRLIYFSYDVKMKEKGDIPEGYSVSREKKERFSLILESASTNQTSMYLCASSSSGTSGYNEQFFGPGTRLTVL.

The rearrangement uses TRBV6-6 and TRBJ2-7; 9 positions agree with TRBD2. The CDR3 runs 15 residues. Germline V gene lookup returns CDR1 MNHNY and CDR2 SVGAGI (reference sequence). Trimming at V came to 2 bases and at J to 6 bases, leaving 8 bases not matched to a gene. CDR3 nucleotide sequence: TGTGCCAGCAGTTACAGGGCTAGCGGGAAGGGCGAGCAGTACTTC. Residues: CASSYRASGKGEQYF.

The chain has TRBV5-1 and TRBJ1-4; the D is unclear. V lost 1 base, J lost 8 bases, and 12 bases lay in between. The CDR3 contains 14 residues. CDR1 and CDR2 from the germline V gene are SGHRS and YFSETQ. CDR3 DNA: TGCGCCAGCAGCTTGTCGTCTCTGGAGGAAAAACTGTTTTTT. As protein: CASSLSSLEEKLFF.

This sequence joins TRBV20-1 and TRBJ2-7, with a possible D match to TRBD1 (5 bases). Germline CDR1 and CDR2: DFQATT and SNEGSKA (reference sequence). The CDR3 is 11 amino acids. The V end was cut by 2 bases, the J end by 5 bases, with 7 bases between. This CDR3 reads CSARQGHEQYF. The DNA for the CDR3 is TGCAGTGCTAGACAGGGCCACGAGCAGTACTTC.

This clone was seen just once. The rearrangement links TRBV7-9 to TRBJ2-7, with D possibly being TRBD2 (6 bases). Between the trimmed V and J ends, which lost 5 bases and 3 bases, there was a span of 14 bases. In germline, CDR1 is SEHNR, CDR2 FQNEAQ (reference sequence). This CDR3 spans 14 amino acids. CDR3 loop: CASSRRDGDYEQYF. The CDR3 DNA reads TGTGCCAGCAGCCGGCGGGACGGGGACTACGAGCAGTACTTC.

This clone appeared once. The rearrangement uses TRBV4-2 and TRBJ2-1, with D perhaps matching TRBD1 (5 bases). Germline lookup yields CDR1 LGHNA and CDR2 YNFKEQ. The CDR3 spans 15 residues. Trimming removed 0 bases at V and 0 bases at J, with 6 bases between. The CDR3 DNA reads as TGTGCCAGCAGCCAAGAACAGGACTCCTACAATGAGCAGTTCTTC. Amino acids: CASSQEQDSYNEQFF.

This chain connects TRBV27 to TRBJ2-7; D is ambiguous. Germline values: CDR1 MNHEY, CDR2 SMNVEV (reference sequence). There are 14 residues in the CDR3. V lost 5 bases and J 0 bases, leaving 11 bases between the germline ends. This CDR3 reads CASSIRRNSYEQYF. The CDR3 DNA is TGTGCCAGCAGTATCCGCAGGAACTCCTACGAGCAGTACTTC.